Below, 26 T cell receptor beta chains from the same sample are listed, as sequenced in a study of cytomegalovirus exposure and HLA in healthy donors. Primers included in the PCR were 60 Vbeta and 13 Jbeta primers. TCRdb's copy holds only in-frame clones and misses some; the assay was immunoSEQ multiplex PCR. This table holds 65,000 to 85,000 clones, around 10% found once. Specimen: PBMCs. The source is a man between 60 and 75 years old in good health and CMV-seropositive.

This chain's CDR3 is CASSQAGTTYGYTF. Written as DNA, the CDR3 is TGTGCCAGCAGCCAAGCCGGGACAACTTATGGCTACACCTTC. The rearrangement links TRBV9 to TRBJ1-2, with D possibly TRBD1 on 6 matching bases. Germline V CDR1 and CDR2: SGDLS, YYNGEE. The CDR3 spans 14 residues. The germline V and J ends were trimmed by 4 bases and 5 bases, with 15 bases remaining between them.

Many counts were recorded for this clone. The chain carries TRBV29-1 and TRBJ1-1; D not resolved. The CDR3 spans 10 residues. The V gene lost 6 bases and the J gene lost 6 bases, with 8 bases spanning the gap. Germline CDR1 and CDR2: SQVTM and ANQGSEA. CDR3: CSVVRAEAFF. CDR3 bases: TGCAGCGTCGTCCGGGCTGAAGCTTTCTTT.

The chain combines TRBV11-1 with TRBJ2-7, with D maybe TRBD1 (5 bases). Trimming shortened V by 5 bases and J by 2 bases, and 10 bases separated the two germline ends. The CDR3 runs 13 residues. Germline CDR1 is SGHAT and CDR2 is FQDESV (reference sequence). The DNA for the CDR3 is TGTGCCAGCAGCCTGGACACCACCTACGAGCAGTACGTC. Its translation: CASSLDTTYEQYV.

The sample holds a few counts of this clone. The rearrangement joins TRBV5-3 to TRBJ1-1; TRBD1 matches 11 bases. TRBV5-3 is placed among ORFs of uncertain function. This CDR3 has 16 residues. The J segment lost 5 bases and the V segment lost 4 bases, leaving 10 bases of the junction unmatched. The CDR3 DNA follows: TGTGCCAGAAGCAAACTACAGGACAGGGGGCAGACTGAAGCTTTCTTT. It encodes CARSKLQDRGQTEAFF.

The chain carries TRBV9 and TRBJ2-1, with TRBD2 matching over 11 bases. The V gene's germline CDR1 is SGDLS and CDR2 YYNGEE. The length of the CDR3 is 14 residues. V gave up 3 bases and J gave up 6 bases; unmatched junction bases: 2. The CDR3 coding sequence is TGTGCCAGCAGCGCGGGACTAGCGGTCAATGAGCAGTTCTTC. Protein sequence: CASSAGLAVNEQFF. Combining the CDR3 with reference TRBV9 and TRBJ2-1 gives the whole variable domain DSGVTQTPKHLITATGQRVTLRCSPRSGDLSVYWYQQSLDQGLQFLIQYYNGEERAKGNILERFSAQQFPDLHSELNLSSLELGDSALYFCASSAGLAVNEQFFGPGTRLTVL.

The rearrangement uses TRBV9 and TRBJ2-7, with 12 bases lining up with TRBD2. The CDR3 spans 17 residues. V lost 3 bases to trimming and J lost 5 bases; unmatched junction nucleotides: 12. Per germline, CDR1 SGDLS and CDR2 YYNGEE. The DNA for the CDR3 is TGTGCCAGCAGCGAGGGGACTAGCGGGTCCCCTCGGGACGAGCAGTACTTC. Its translation: CASSEGTSGSPRDEQYF.

This clone came up a few times. The chain combines TRBV27 with TRBJ1-4; D is unclear. This CDR3 has 13 amino acids. The V gene lost 3 bases and the J gene lost 7 bases, with 9 bases spanning the gap. Germline V lookup: CDR1 MNHEY, CDR2 SMNVEV (reference sequence). CDR3 sequence (DNA): TGTGCCAGCAGTTTTCGGCGGGGTGAAAAACTGTTTTTT. Translating gives CASSFRRGEKLFF.

This clone was counted between two and nine times. The rearrangement joins TRBV6-5 to TRBJ1-1, with 9 bases that match TRBD1. The J segment lost 4 bases and the V segment lost 6 bases, leaving 6 bases of the junction unmatched. Germline V CDR1 and CDR2: MNHEY, SVGAGI. The CDR3 consists of 14 residues. CDR3 in amino acids: CASSPGQGSTEAFF. CDR3 DNA: TGTGCCAGCAGCCCCGGACAGGGGAGCACTGAAGCTTTCTTT.

This clone was detected only a few times. V is TRBV28 and J is TRBJ2-7; 11 bases match TRBD2. The junction had 5 bases not matched to a gene; V was cut back by 1 base and J by 0 bases. CDR3 length equals 17 residues. CDR1 MDHEN and CDR2 SYDVKM come from the germline V gene. As DNA, the CDR3 is TGTGCCAGCAGTTTATCCCTACTAGCGGGAGACTCCTACGAGCAGTACTTC. Its translation is CASSLSLLAGDSYEQYF.

This chain joins TRBV4-1 and TRBJ1-5, with 7 positions matching TRBD1. CDR1 is MGHRA and CDR2 is YSYEKL in the germline V gene. V gave up 3 bases and J gave up 0 bases; unmatched junction bases: 8. The CDR3 length is 17 residues. DNA for the CDR3: TGCGCCAGCAGCCACATCCGGGACAGCCCTAGCAATCAGCCCCAGCATTTT. It translates to CASSHIRDSPSNQPQHF.

This clone has just a few counts. The J gene is TRBJ1-4, the V gene TRBV19; the match to TRBD1 covers 10 bases. Germline trimming cut 7 bases from V and 7 bases from J; bases unmatched to any gene: 3. CDR3 size: 13 residues. Germline CDR1 and CDR2: LNHDA and SQIVND (reference sequence). CDR3 in DNA: TGTGCCAGTAATCGGGACAGGGGTGAAAAACTGTTTTTT. Encoded protein: CASNRDRGEKLFF. The full variable domain, rest sourced from reference TRBV19 and TRBJ1-4, is DGGITQSPKYLFRKEGQNVTLSCEQNLNHDAMYWYRQDPGQGLRLIYYSQIVNDFQKGDIAEGYSVSREKKESFPLTVTSAQKNPTAFYLCASNRDRGEKLFFGSGTQLSVL.

This clone was observed a few times. V usage is TRBV7-6 and J usage is TRBJ2-2; a possible D gene is TRBD1 (5 bases). Germline V lookup: CDR1 SGHVS, CDR2 FNYEAQ. V lost 8 bases, J lost 8 bases, and 18 bases lay in between. This CDR3 has 14 residues. DNA of the CDR3: TGTGCCAGCTCAAAAGGCAGGGAACTTGGGGAGCTGTTTTTT. Its protein product is CASSKGRELGELFF. The entire variable domain, with the rest obtained from reference TRBV7-6 and TRBJ2-2, is as follows: GAGVSQSPRYKVTKRGQDVALRCDPISGHVSLYWYRQALGQGPEFLTYFNYEAQQDKSGLPNDRFSAERPEGSISTLTIQRTEQRDSAMYRCASSKGRELGELFFGEGSRLTVL.

This clone was seen only a few times. The V call is TRBV18, the J call TRBJ2-7, with D hard to call. The germline V and J ends were trimmed by 0 bases and 4 bases, with 10 bases remaining between them. CDR1 is KGHSH, CDR2 LQKENI, per germline. The CDR3 totals 14 residues. The CDR3: CASSPPSRLYEQYF. DNA of the CDR3: TGTGCCAGCTCACCACCCTCTCGGTTATACGAGCAGTACTTC. The whole variable domain, filled in from reference TRBV18 and TRBJ2-7, reads NAGVMQNPRHLVRRRGQEARLRCSPMKGHSHVYWYRQLPEEGLKFMVYLQKENIIDESGMPKERFSAEFPKEGPSILRIQQVVRGDSAAYFCASSPPSRLYEQYFGPGTRLTVT.

The table lists this clone with a few counts. CDR3 coding DNA: TGTGCCAGCAGCTCCCCAGGTGTCTCCTACGAGCAGTACTTC. It codes for CASSSPGVSYEQYF. The chain employs TRBV13 and TRBJ2-7; D is undetermined. V was pared by 4 bases and J by 0 bases, with 10 bases between. In germline, CDR1 is PRHDT, CDR2 FYEKMQ (reference sequence). The CDR3 extends over 14 amino acids.

This clone was recorded a few times. The chain recombines TRBV25-1 with TRBJ1-1; D uncertain. V was trimmed by 3 bases and J by 0 bases, leaving 8 bases between them. The CDR3 is made up of 14 amino acids. Germline CDR1 reads MGHDK; CDR2 reads SYGVNS. Here the CDR3 reads CASSDDSLNTEAFF. DNA of the CDR3: TGTGCCAGCAGTGATGACTCCTTGAACACTGAAGCTTTCTTT.

The CDR3 DNA reads TGCGCCAGCAGCGAGCCGACTAGCGGCGATCCCGATACGCAGTATTTT. Amino acids: CASSEPTSGDPDTQYF. The genes are TRBV5-1 and TRBJ2-3; 9 nucleotides align to TRBD2. Germline V CDR1 and CDR2: SGHRS, YFSETQ. With 4 bases clipped from V and 6 bases from J, the junction kept 12 bases outside the gene matches. The CDR3 consists of 16 residues. Together with reference TRBV5-1 and TRBJ2-3, the CDR3 gives the full variable domain: KAGVTQTPRYLIKTRGQQVTLSCSPISGHRSVSWYQQTPGQGLQFLFEYFSETQRNKGNFPGRFSGRQFSNSRSEMNVSTLELGDSALYLCASSEPTSGDPDTQYFGPGTRLTVL.

This clone was seen more than once but under ten times. The V call is TRBV18, the J call TRBJ1-1, with 7 bases aligning to TRBD1. Germline CDR1 KGHSH, CDR2 LQKENI. Germline trimming cut 3 bases from V and 5 bases from J; bases unmatched to any gene: 6. The CDR3 spans 14 residues. CDR3 bases: TGTGCCAGCTCACCCCTGACAGGGCGGACTGAAGCTTTCTTT. Translated: CASSPLTGRTEAFF.

The table lists this clone with a few counts. The J gene is TRBJ1-1, the V gene TRBV15; no clear D gene. Germline CDR1 LNHNV, CDR2 YYDKDF (reference sequence). Trimming cost V 0 bases and J 0 bases, with 11 bases left between them. CDR3 length equals 16 residues. Here the CDR3 reads CATSRDPSPMNTEAFF. The CDR3 DNA is TGTGCCACCAGCAGAGACCCGAGTCCCATGAACACTGAAGCTTTCTTT. The full variable domain, its missing parts supplied by reference TRBV15 and TRBJ1-1, is DAMVIQNPRYQVTQFGKPVTLSCSQTLNHNVMYWYQQKSSQAPKLLFHYYDKDFNNEADTPDNFQSRRPNTSFCFLDIRSPGLGDTAMYLCATSRDPSPMNTEAFFGQGTRLTVV.

This rearrangement joins TRBV28 to TRBJ2-1, with D unclear. The germline CDR1 and CDR2 sequences are MDHEN and SYDVKM. Trimming took 1 base from V and 2 from J, leaving 12 bases between them. The CDR3 length is 16 residues. CDR3: CASSLYARGTYNEQFF. CDR3 DNA: TGTGCCAGCAGTTTATATGCTCGTGGCACCTACAATGAGCAGTTCTTC.

This clone was found a few times. This chain links TRBV5-1 with TRBJ2-3; D call uncertain. The CDR3 covers 14 residues. V lost 3 bases, J lost 3 bases, and 11 bases lay in between. Germline CDR1 and CDR2: SGHRS and YFSETQ. CDR3 DNA sequence: TGCGCCAGCAGCTCAGCGTTGATGACAGATACGCAGTATTTT. It is translated as CASSSALMTDTQYF.

The chain links TRBV27 to TRBJ2-6, with D hard to call. Trimming cost V 1 base and J 0 bases, with 10 bases left between them. The CDR3 length is 17 residues. Germline V CDR1 and CDR2: MNHEY, SMNVEV (reference sequence). This CDR3 is CASSLWPQRSGANVLTF. The CDR3 bases are TGTGCCAGCAGTTTATGGCCCCAGCGCTCTGGGGCCAACGTCCTGACTTTC. The full variable domain, in which reference TRBV27 and TRBJ2-6 provide the parts outside the CDR3, is EAQVTQNPRYLITVTGKKLTVTCSQNMNHEYMSWYRQDPGLGLRQIYYSMNVEVTDKGDVPEGYKVSRKEKRNFPLILESPSPNQTSLYFCASSLWPQRSGANVLTFGAGSRLTVL.

The chain uses TRBV19 and TRBJ2-3; D may be TRBD2 (5 bases). V lost 3 bases, J lost 0 bases, and 13 bases lay in between. Germline V gene lookup returns CDR1 LNHDA and CDR2 SQIVND (reference sequence). The CDR3 contains 16 residues. The CDR3 sequence is CASSIAADYSTDTQYF. CDR3 nucleotides: TGTGCCAGTAGTATCGCCGCTGACTATAGCACAGATACGCAGTATTTT.

The chain couples TRBV18 to TRBJ1-1; no clear D. V was clipped by 3 bases and J by 1 base, with 9 bases between them. Germline CDR1 and CDR2: KGHSH and LQKENI. This CDR3 comprises 14 residues. CDR3 region: CASSPVGGNTEAFF. The DNA of the CDR3 is TGTGCCAGCTCACCGGTTGGCGGGAACACTGAAGCTTTCTTT.

The V and J genes are TRBV7-6 and TRBJ2-1; D is perhaps TRBD1 (5 bases). Trimming took 2 bases from V and 6 from J, leaving 5 bases between them. CDR1 and CDR2 from the germline V gene are SGHVS and FNYEAQ. CDR3 length: 12 residues. CDR3 DNA sequence: TGTGCCAGCAGCTTACAGGGCAATGAGCAGTTCTTC. Translated: CASSLQGNEQFF.

The chain has TRBV4-1 and TRBJ1-2; D ambiguous. In germline, CDR1 is MGHRA, CDR2 YSYEKL. The CDR3 has 15 amino acids. The V end was cut by 1 base, the J end by 4 bases, with 13 bases between. The CDR3 reads CASSQGTTTGYGYTF. Here the CDR3 DNA reads TGCGCCAGCAGCCAAGGGACTACCACCGGCTATGGCTACACCTTC.

This clone was seen a handful of times. The chain is built from TRBV4-1 and TRBJ1-1, with D perhaps TRBD1 (6 bases). Trimming shortened V by 3 bases and J by 0 bases, and 8 bases separated the two germline ends. From germline, CDR1 is MGHRA and CDR2 YSYEKL. The CDR3 runs to 14 residues. The CDR3 here is CASSHQGLNTEAFF. CDR3 nucleotide sequence: TGCGCCAGCAGCCATCAGGGGTTGAACACTGAAGCTTTCTTT.